These 25 T cell receptor beta chains originate from one sample sequenced in a study of OX40 agonist ivuxolimab in advanced cancers. The table came from immunoSEQ multiplex PCR; TCRdb's copy has only in-frame clones and leaves some out. The table has tens of thousands of clones, about 85% seen once. Sequencing was performed on CD4+ or CD8+ T cells sorted from blood, taken in a trial of the OX40 agonist ivuxolimab. The receptors here all came from an adult with an advanced solid tumor such as melanoma, head and neck, liver or kidney cancer.

CDR3 region: CASRITPDSEYF. The DNA of the CDR3 is TGTGCCAGCAGAATAACTCCGGACTCCGAGTACTTC. The V call is TRBV2, the J call TRBJ2-7, with D perhaps matching TRBD2 (5 bases). The V and J ends lost 6 bases and 11 bases respectively, with 17 bases between them. Germline V gives CDR1 SNHLY, CDR2 FYNNEI. The length of the CDR3 is 12 residues.

This clone has a single count. The chain recombines TRBV7-6 with TRBJ1-2; TRBD1 matches 7 bases. CDR1 SGHVS and CDR2 FNYEAQ come from the germline V gene. This CDR3 region has 12 residues. The trim removed 10 bases at V and 3 bases at J, leaving 5 bases unmatched. The CDR3: CATSDRDYGYTF. In DNA form, the CDR3 reads TGTGCCACCTCAGACAGGGACTATGGCTACACCTTC.

This clone was found a few times. The chain links TRBV11-1 to TRBJ2-3; D ambiguous. Trimming took 5 bases from V and 3 from J, leaving 12 bases between them. The length of the CDR3 is 14 residues. The germline CDR1 and CDR2 sequences are SGHAT and FQDESV (reference sequence). The CDR3 DNA is TGTGCCAGCAGCAACCTTTTTGAAACAGATACGCAGTATTTT. Its translation is CASSNLFETDTQYF.

This clone has a single count. The chain couples TRBV18 to TRBJ2-7; TRBD1 matches at 7 bases. The CDR3 is 14 residues long. V was clipped by 3 bases and J by 3 bases; unmatched bases: 5. The germline CDR1 and CDR2 sequences are KGHSH and LQKENI. CDR3 bases: TGTGCCAGCTCACCCGCGGACAGGTACTACGAGCAGTACTTC. Translating gives CASSPADRYYEQYF.

The J gene is TRBJ2-5, the V gene TRBV11-1, with no clear D. This CDR3 contains 13 residues. CDR1 is SGHAT, CDR2 FQDESV, per germline (reference sequence). V lost 1 base, J lost 2 bases, and 5 bases lay in between. CDR3 nucleotide sequence: TGTGCCAGCAGCTTAGGCCTACAAGAGACCCAGTACTTC. Translated, it gives CASSLGLQETQYF. Together with reference TRBV11-1 and TRBJ2-5, the CDR3 gives the full variable domain: EAEVAQSPRYKITEKSQAVAFWCDPISGHATLYWYRQILGQGPELLVQFQDESVVDDSQLPKDRFSAERLKGVDSTLKIQPAELGDSAMYLCASSLGLQETQYFGPGTRLLVL.

The chain links TRBV27 to TRBJ1-5; 12 bases fit TRBD1. Germline-derived CDR1 and CDR2 are MNHEY and SMNVEV (reference sequence). This CDR3 has 16 residues. V gave up 6 bases and J gave up 6 bases; unmatched junction bases: 9. CDR3 DNA: TGTGCCAGCAGCCTTCGGGGACAGGGGGCGAGTCAGCCCCAGCATTTT. Translating it yields CASSLRGQGASQPQHF.

The rearrangement links TRBV15 to TRBJ2-3, with D tentatively TRBD1 or TRBD2 (5 bases each). Trimming stripped 1 base from V and 5 bases from J, with 16 bases between. In germline, CDR1 is LNHNV, CDR2 YYDKDF (reference sequence). This CDR3 is built from 16 residues. The CDR3 loop is CATSRGGTGVRDTQYF. CDR3 DNA sequence: TGTGCCACCAGCAGAGGGGGGACCGGAGTGAGAGATACGCAGTATTTT. Filled out from reference TRBV15 and TRBJ2-3, the complete variable domain reads DAMVIQNPRYQVTQFGKPVTLSCSQTLNHNVMYWYQQKSSQAPKLLFHYYDKDFNNEADTPDNFQSRRPNTSFCFLDIRSPGLGDTAMYLCATSRGGTGVRDTQYFGPGTRLTVL.

The chain links TRBV6-6 to TRBJ2-1; the D call may be TRBD1 or TRBD2 (5 bases each). Trimming removed 2 bases from V and 10 bases from J, with 9 bases in between. Germline V gene sequence: CDR1 MNHNY, CDR2 SVGAGI (reference sequence). The CDR3 spans 12 residues. In nucleotides, the CDR3 is TGTGCCAGCAGTTACCCTGGGGGAGAGCAGTTCTTC. It codes for CASSYPGGEQFF.

The chain joins TRBV25-1 to TRBJ2-5, with D perhaps matching TRBD2 (5 bases). CDR3 length: 12 residues. V gave up 6 bases and J gave up 0 bases, with 5 bases separating them. From germline, CDR1 is MGHDK and CDR2 SYGVNS. The CDR3 protein is CASRGDQETQYF. Here the CDR3 DNA reads TGTGCCAGCAGGGGAGACCAAGAGACCCAGTACTTC.

CDR3 in amino acids: CASSPTGTALYF. The CDR3 region has the DNA TGTGCCAGCAGCCCAACCGGGACAGCGTTGTATTTT. This chain uses TRBV9 with TRBJ2-3; 7 positions match TRBD1. The CDR3 runs 12 residues. The germline V gene has CDR1 SGDLS and CDR2 YYNGEE. The trim removed 4 bases at V and 14 bases at J, leaving 10 bases unmatched.

CDR3 sequence (DNA): TGTGCCAGCAGTTTATCGTCTAGCGGATTAGATACGCAGTATTTT. Amino acids: CASSLSSSGLDTQYF. This chain connects TRBV27 to TRBJ2-3; 7 bases are shared with TRBD2. V shed 0 bases and J 5 bases; nucleotides not matched to a gene: 5. CDR1 and CDR2 (germline): MNHEY, SMNVEV (reference sequence). The CDR3 has 15 residues.

This chain uses TRBV28 with TRBJ1-6; D uncertain. The CDR3 is 14 amino acids. V gave up 2 bases and J gave up 9 bases, with 11 bases separating them. Germline assignment: CDR1 MDHEN and CDR2 SYDVKM. Here the CDR3 reads CASSLGVVGSPLHF. DNA of the CDR3: TGTGCCAGCAGTTTAGGGGTCGTCGGTTCACCCCTCCACTTT.

This clone was observed once. This chain uses TRBV6-6 with TRBJ1-1; weak D call: TRBD1 (6 bases). The CDR3 loop spans 13 amino acids. Germline V lookup: CDR1 MNHNY, CDR2 SVGAGI (reference sequence). Trimming took 9 bases from V and 2 from J, leaving 13 bases between them. The CDR3 DNA follows: TGTGCCAGTTCGGGGGGGGGCAACACTGAAGCTTTCTTT. Its protein is CASSGGGNTEAFF.

The genes are TRBV30 and TRBJ1-2; the D is unclear. This CDR3 spans 13 amino acids. Trimming removed 8 bases from V and 1 base from J, with 14 bases in between. Germline V gene data show CDR1 as GTSNPN and CDR2 as SVGIG (reference sequence). This chain's CDR3 is CAGWAALNYGYTF. Here the CDR3 DNA reads TGTGCCGGATGGGCAGCGCTTAACTATGGCTACACCTTC. The complete variable domain, with remaining parts taken from reference TRBV30 and TRBJ1-2, reads SQTIHQWPATLVQPVGSPLSLECTVEGTSNPNLYWYRQAAGRGLQLLFYSVGIGQISSEVPQNLSASRPQDRQFILSSKKLLLSDSGFYLCAGWAALNYGYTFGSGTRLTVV.

V is TRBV28 and J is TRBJ2-1; TRBD2 matches 9 bases. The CDR3 extends over 15 amino acids. Germline V gene lookup returns CDR1 MDHEN and CDR2 SYDVKM. After removal of 8 bases from V and 6 bases from J, the junction contained 11 bases not matched to a gene. The CDR3 DNA reads TGTGCCAGCGGTCATACGGGACTAGCTAGCAATGAGCAGTTCTTC. Translation gives CASGHTGLASNEQFF.

In its sample, this clone was seen a few times. The genes are TRBV7-9 and TRBJ1-3; no definite D call. The germline CDR1 and CDR2 sequences are SEHNR and FQNEAQ (reference sequence). The V end was cut by 1 base, the J end by 5 bases, with 0 bases between. CDR3 length: 11 residues. The CDR3 DNA reads as TGTGCCAGCAGCTTAGGAAACACCATATATTTT. It codes for CASSLGNTIYF.

This rearrangement joins TRBV7-9 to TRBJ2-3; D is possibly TRBD1 or TRBD2 (5 bases each). The V and J ends lost 5 bases and 0 bases respectively, with 12 bases between them. The CDR3 sequence is 15 residues long. The germline CDR1 and CDR2 sequences are SEHNR and FQNEAQ (reference sequence). CDR3 loop: CASSTLRESTDTQYF. CDR3 DNA: TGTGCCAGCAGCACCCTCAGGGAGAGCACAGATACGCAGTATTTT.

This clone was observed a single time. V gene TRBV7-9 combines with J gene TRBJ2-1; D possibly corresponds to TRBD1 (5 bases). This CDR3 has 15 amino acids. Germline values: CDR1 SEHNR, CDR2 FQNEAQ (reference sequence). The ends were cut back, 3 bases at V and 0 bases at J, with 9 bases in the middle. The CDR3 region has the DNA TGTGCCAGCAGCTTTGACAGAACCTCCTACAATGAGCAGTTCTTC. Translated, it gives CASSFDRTSYNEQFF.

In its sample, this clone was seen a few times. The V gene is TRBV5-1, the J gene TRBJ1-1, with D possibly TRBD1 on 5 matching bases. This CDR3 region has 15 residues. V dropped 4 bases and J dropped 0 bases, with 13 bases sitting between them. Germline V CDR1 and CDR2: SGHRS, YFSETQ. The CDR3: CASSLQTEMNTEAFF. The DNA of the CDR3 is TGCGCCAGCAGCCTACAGACAGAGATGAACACTGAAGCTTTCTTT.

J is TRBJ1-6 and V is TRBV6-6; no reliable D call. The germline V gene encodes CDR1 MNHNY and CDR2 SVGAGI (reference sequence). V was clipped by 0 bases and J by 8 bases, with 8 bases between them. This CDR3 spans 14 amino acids. The CDR3 loop is CASSYSLRDSPLHF. CDR3 coding DNA: TGTGCCAGCAGTTACTCCCTAAGGGATTCACCCCTCCACTTT.

This chain connects TRBV7-2 to TRBJ1-3; D is uncertain. Trimming took off 4 bases at V and 7 bases at J, with 11 bases between the two ends. This CDR3 comprises 13 residues. Per the germline V gene, CDR1 is SGHTA and CDR2 is FQGNSA. CDR3 residues: CASSSVAGNTIYF. The CDR3 DNA reads TGTGCCAGCAGCTCAGTGGCCGGGAACACCATATATTTT.

The V gene is TRBV7-2, the J gene TRBJ2-7; 8 bases agree with TRBD1. V trimming: 5 bases; J trimming: 4 bases; junction bases outside the gene matches: 10. The CDR3 length is 15 residues. CDR1 and CDR2 from the germline V gene are SGHTA and FQGNSA. The CDR3 sequence: CASSLTGGSGYEQYF. In DNA form, the CDR3 reads TGTGCCAGCAGCCTAACAGGGGGGTCTGGATACGAGCAGTACTTC.

The chain uses TRBV6-6 and TRBJ1-5; TRBD1 might be the D (6 bases). CDR1 and CDR2 (germline): MNHNY, SVGAGI (reference sequence). Trimming took 0 bases from V and 1 from J, leaving 10 bases between them. The CDR3 length is 16 residues. The CDR3 reads CASSYSQGLSNQPQHF. For the CDR3, the DNA is TGTGCCAGCAGTTACTCCCAGGGGCTGAGCAATCAGCCCCAGCATTTT.

The V and J genes are TRBV9 and TRBJ1-1, with D unresolved. V was cut by 0 bases and J by 3 bases, with 9 bases left in between. Germline CDR1 and CDR2: SGDLS and YYNGEE. CDR3 length equals 14 residues. The CDR3 spells CASSVDGMDTEAFF. Written as DNA, the CDR3 is TGTGCCAGCAGCGTAGACGGGATGGACACTGAAGCTTTCTTT.

The genes are TRBV29-1 and TRBJ2-3, with TRBD1 matching over 11 bases. This CDR3 has 15 amino acids. Germline loops: CDR1 SQVTM, CDR2 ANQGSEA. Unmatched junction bases numbered 2, after V lost 2 bases and J lost 1 base. CDR3 amino acids: CSVEWTGGGTDTQYF. CDR3 DNA sequence: TGCAGCGTTGAATGGACAGGGGGCGGCACAGATACGCAGTATTTT.